The entry below gives a single T cell receptor (beta chain) sequence along with its context. The antigen is unknown. Germline and junction disagree at one end, which may indicate a read error. Depth targeted 1 in 200,000 to 1 in 1 million T cells, averaging 10x coverage per clonotype. Some clones are missing from TCRdb's copy, which holds only in-frame ones; the method was immunoSEQ multiplex PCR. The sample holds 35,000 to 40,000 clones, 71% seen once. The CDR3 is 12 residues long. Germline loops: CDR1 SGHAT, CDR2 FQDESV (reference sequence). This record belongs to a study of cytotoxic CD8 clonotypes in ibrutinib-treated CLL. As for the study in general: Patients: about a dozen relapsed/refractory, approximately 15 treatment-naive, 17 to 18 IGHV unmutated. The taking of response samples occurred after a median roughly 12 months of treatment, with a range of 6 to 36. Points from the study as a whole: Public clonotypes were rare and shrank or held steady on treatment.

This chain links TRBV11-1 with TRBJ1-1, with unresolved D. Source: PBMCs, taken at disease progression, from a patient treated with ibrutinib. This clonotype was obtained from a human donor with chronic lymphocytic leukemia. The CDR3 here is CASSLEVSEAFF. Written as DNA, the CDR3 is TGTGCCAGCAGTTTAGAAGTCTCTGAAGCTTTCTTT.